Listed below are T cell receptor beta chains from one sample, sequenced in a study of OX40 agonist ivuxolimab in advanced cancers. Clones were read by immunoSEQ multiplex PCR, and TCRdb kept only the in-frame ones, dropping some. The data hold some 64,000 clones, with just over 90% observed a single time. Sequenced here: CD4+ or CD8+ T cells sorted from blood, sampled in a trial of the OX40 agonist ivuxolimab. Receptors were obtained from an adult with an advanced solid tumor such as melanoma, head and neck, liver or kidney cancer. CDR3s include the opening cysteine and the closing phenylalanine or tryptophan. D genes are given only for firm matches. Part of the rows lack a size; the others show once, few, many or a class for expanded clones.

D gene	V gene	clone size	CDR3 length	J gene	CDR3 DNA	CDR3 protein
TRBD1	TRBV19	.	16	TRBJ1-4	TGTGCCAGTAGTGGCCGACAGGGGCCACGGGATGAAAAACTGTTTTTT	CASSGRQGPRDEKLFF
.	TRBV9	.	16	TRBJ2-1	TGTGCCAGCAGCGTCGCCGGGACCCCAAGCACGCATGAGCAGTTCTTC	CASSVAGTPSTHEQFF
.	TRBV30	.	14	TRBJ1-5	TGTGCCTGGTCCTTGGGGTATAGCAATCAGCCCCAGCATTTT	CAWSLGYSNQPQHF
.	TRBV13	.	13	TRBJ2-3	TGTGCCAGCAGCCACCGGGACCAGACTTCGCAGTATTTT	CASSHRDQTSQYF
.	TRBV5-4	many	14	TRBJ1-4	TGTGCCAGCAGCTTAGAGTCAGAGGAGGAAAAACTGTTTTTT	CASSLESEEEKLFF
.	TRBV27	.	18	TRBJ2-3	TGTGCCAGCAGTCCACAAGGGGACAGCGGGGGCGATACAGATACGCAGTATTTT	CASSPQGDSGGDTDTQYF
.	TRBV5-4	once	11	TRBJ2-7	TGTGCCAGCAGCTCAAACTACGAGCAGTACTTC	CASSSNYEQYF
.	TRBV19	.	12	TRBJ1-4	TGTGCCAGTAGTGCAAACGGTGAAAAACTGTTTTTT	CASSANGEKLFF
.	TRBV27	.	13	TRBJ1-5	TGTGCCAGCAGCTCCATTGGATCATCGCCCCAGCATTTT	CASSSIGSSPQHF
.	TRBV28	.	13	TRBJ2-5	TGTGCCAGCAGTTTATCCATCCTCGGGACCCAGTACTTC	CASSLSILGTQYF
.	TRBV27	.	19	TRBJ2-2	TGTGCCAGCACCATGAGCTTGGAGCGGCGGACGGGGAACACCGGGGAGCTGTTTTTT	CASTMSLERRTGNTGELFF